This TCR beta chain was documented in a study of blood T cell repertoires in COVID-19. On the study more broadly: Collection of acute and convalescent COVID-19 samples took place in the United States, Italy and Spain. PBMCs, B-cell-depleted T cells, or T cells provided the cDNA or gDNA that made up the material.

Study processing details: Estimates of nucleated cell counts were drawn from the amplification of reference gene primers. Clones were sequenced by immunoSEQ multiplex PCR, and TCRdb holds only the in-frame ones, with some missing. The V and J calls and the clone size are those of that table, but D and trimming were determined from the DNA. The sample shows roughly 50,000 clones, 75% to 95% of them seen only once. Trimming removed 2 bases from V and 4 bases from J, with 12 bases in between. CDR3 length: 15 residues. From germline, CDR1 is SEHNR and CDR2 FQNEAQ (reference sequence). This chain joins TRBV7-9 and TRBJ2-1; D not resolved. The sequenced sample consisted of peripheral blood. The receptor comes from a man aged 50 to 59 with active COVID-19. The DNA for the CDR3 is TGTGCCAGCAGCTTATCTCTCGAGACATACAATGAGCAGTTCTTC. This codes for CASSLSLETYNEQFF.